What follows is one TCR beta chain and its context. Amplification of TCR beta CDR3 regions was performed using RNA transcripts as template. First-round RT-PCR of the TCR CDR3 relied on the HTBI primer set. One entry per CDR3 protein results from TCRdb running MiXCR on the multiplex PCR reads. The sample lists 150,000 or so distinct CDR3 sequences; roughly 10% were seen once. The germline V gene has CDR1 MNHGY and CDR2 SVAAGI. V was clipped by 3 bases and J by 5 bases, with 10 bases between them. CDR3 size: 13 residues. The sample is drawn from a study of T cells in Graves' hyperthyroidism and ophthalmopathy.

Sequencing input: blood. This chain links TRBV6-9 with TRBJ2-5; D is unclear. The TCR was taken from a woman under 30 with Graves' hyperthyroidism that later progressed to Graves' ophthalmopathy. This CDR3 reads CASSYVRTETQYF. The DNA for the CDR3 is TGTGCCAGCAGTTACGTCAGAACGGAGACCCAGTACTTC.